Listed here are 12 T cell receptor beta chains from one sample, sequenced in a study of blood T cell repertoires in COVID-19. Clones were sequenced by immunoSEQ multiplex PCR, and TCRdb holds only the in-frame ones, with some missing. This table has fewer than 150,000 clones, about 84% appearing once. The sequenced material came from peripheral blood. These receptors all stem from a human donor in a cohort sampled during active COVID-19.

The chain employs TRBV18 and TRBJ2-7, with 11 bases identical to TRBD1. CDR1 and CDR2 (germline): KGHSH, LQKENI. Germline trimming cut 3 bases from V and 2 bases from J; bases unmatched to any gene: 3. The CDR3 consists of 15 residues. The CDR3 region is CASSPRGQGAYEQYF. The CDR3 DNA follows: TGTGCCAGCTCACCGAGGGGACAGGGGGCCTACGAGCAGTACTTC.

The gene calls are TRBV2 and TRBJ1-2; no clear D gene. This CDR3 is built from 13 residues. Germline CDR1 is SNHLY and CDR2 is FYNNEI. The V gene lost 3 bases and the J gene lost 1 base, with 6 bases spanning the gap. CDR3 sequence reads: CASSERSNYGYTF. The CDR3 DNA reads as TGTGCCAGCAGTGAGAGGAGTAACTATGGCTACACCTTC.

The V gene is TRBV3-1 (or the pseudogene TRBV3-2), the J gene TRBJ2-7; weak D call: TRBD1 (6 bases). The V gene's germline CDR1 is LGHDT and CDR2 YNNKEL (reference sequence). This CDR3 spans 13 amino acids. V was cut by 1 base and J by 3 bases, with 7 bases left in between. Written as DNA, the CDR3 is TGTGCCAGCAGCCAAGGCAGGGGCTACGAGCAGTACTTC. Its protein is CASSQGRGYEQYF.

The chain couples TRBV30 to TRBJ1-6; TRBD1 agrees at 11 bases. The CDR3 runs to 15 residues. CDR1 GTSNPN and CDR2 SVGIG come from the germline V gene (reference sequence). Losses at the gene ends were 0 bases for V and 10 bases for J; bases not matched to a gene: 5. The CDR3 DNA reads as TGTGCCTGGAGTGTACTGGACAGGGGGCAATCACCCCTCCACTTT. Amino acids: CAWSVLDRGQSPLHF. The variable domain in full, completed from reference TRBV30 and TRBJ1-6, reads SQTIHQWPATLVQPVGSPLSLECTVEGTSNPNLYWYRQAAGRGLQLLFYSVGIGQISSEVPQNLSASRPQDRQFILSSKKLLLSDSGFYLCAWSVLDRGQSPLHFGNGTRLTVT.

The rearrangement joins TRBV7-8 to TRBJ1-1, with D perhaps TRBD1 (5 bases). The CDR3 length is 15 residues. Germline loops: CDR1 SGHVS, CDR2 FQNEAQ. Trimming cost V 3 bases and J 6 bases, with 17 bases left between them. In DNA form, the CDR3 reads TGTGCCAGCAGCTTGCAGCCCAGGGCTTCGGCTGAAGCTTTCTTT. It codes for CASSLQPRASAEAFF.

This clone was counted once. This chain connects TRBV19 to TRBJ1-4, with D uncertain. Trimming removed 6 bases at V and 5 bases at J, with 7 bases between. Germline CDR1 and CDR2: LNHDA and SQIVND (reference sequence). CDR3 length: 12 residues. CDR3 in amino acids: CASSRGNEKLFF. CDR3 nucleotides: TGTGCCAGTAGCCGCGGAAATGAAAAACTGTTTTTT.

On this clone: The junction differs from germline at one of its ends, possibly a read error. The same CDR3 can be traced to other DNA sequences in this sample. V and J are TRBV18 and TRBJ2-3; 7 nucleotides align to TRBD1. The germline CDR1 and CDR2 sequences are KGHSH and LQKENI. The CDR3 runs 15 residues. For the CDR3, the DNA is TGTGCCAGCTCACGTGGACAGGTTTTCACAGATACGCAATATTTT. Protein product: CASSRGQVFTDTQYF.

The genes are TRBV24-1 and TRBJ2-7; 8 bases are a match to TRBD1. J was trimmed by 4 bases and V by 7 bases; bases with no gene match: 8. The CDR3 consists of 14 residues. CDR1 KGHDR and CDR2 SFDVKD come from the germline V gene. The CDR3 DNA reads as TGTGCCACCAGCAGGACAGGGAGTATTTACGAGCAGTACTTC. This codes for CATSRTGSIYEQYF.

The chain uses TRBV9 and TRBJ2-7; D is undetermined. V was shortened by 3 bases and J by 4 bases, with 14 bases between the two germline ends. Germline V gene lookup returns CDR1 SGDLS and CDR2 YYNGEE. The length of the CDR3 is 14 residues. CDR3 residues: CASSDGLIPYEQYF. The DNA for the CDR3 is TGTGCCAGCAGCGATGGGCTAATCCCATACGAGCAGTACTTC.

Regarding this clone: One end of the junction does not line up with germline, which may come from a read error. The CDR3: CASSPGLAGRPNF. In DNA, the CDR3 is TGTGCCAGCAGTCCCGGACTAGCGGGGCGGCCGAACTTC. The chain joins TRBV12-3 or TRBV12-4 to TRBJ2-7; 12 bases agree with TRBD2. This CDR3 contains 13 residues.

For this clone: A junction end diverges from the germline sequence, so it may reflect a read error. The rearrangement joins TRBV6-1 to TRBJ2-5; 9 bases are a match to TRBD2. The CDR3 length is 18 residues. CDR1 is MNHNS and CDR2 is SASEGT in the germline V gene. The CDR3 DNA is TGTGCCAGCAGAGAAGGTAGCGGGGGCGCTGTCATTTATGAGACCCAGTACTTC. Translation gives CASREGSGGAVIYETQYF.

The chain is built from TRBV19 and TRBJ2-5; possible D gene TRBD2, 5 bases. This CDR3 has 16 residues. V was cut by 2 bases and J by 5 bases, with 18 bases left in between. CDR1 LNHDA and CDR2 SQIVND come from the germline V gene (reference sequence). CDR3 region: CASSIYGERLVETQYF. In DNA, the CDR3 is TGTGCCAGTAGTATATACGGGGAAAGGCTAGTGGAGACCCAGTACTTC.